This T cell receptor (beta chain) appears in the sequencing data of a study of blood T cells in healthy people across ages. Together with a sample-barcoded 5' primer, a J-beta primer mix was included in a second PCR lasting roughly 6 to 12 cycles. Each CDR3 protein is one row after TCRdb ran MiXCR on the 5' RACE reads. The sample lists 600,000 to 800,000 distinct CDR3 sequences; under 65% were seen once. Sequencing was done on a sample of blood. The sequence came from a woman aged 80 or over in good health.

CDR3 sequence: CASSYDRSQSTGQVDTEAFF. The CDR3 DNA sequence: TGTGCCAGCAGTTACGATCGAAGCCAATCTACCGGACAGGTCGACACTGAAGCTTTCTTT. The V call is TRBV6-5, the J call TRBJ1-1; 7 bases fit TRBD1. This CDR3 is 20 amino acids long. Germline CDR1 MNHEY, CDR2 SVGAGI. V shed 2 bases, J shed 3 bases, and the junction held 21 bases outside the gene matches.